These 3 T cell receptor beta chains share one sample of origin, sequenced in a study of cytomegalovirus exposure and HLA in healthy donors. 13 Jbeta primers and 60 Vbeta primers were used for the PCR. Produced via immunoSEQ multiplex PCR; TCRdb's table is partial and in-frame only. The sample lists about 140,000 clones, around 57% occurring once. Sequencing was performed on PBMCs. The receptor source for this set is a male donor in good health and CMV-seronegative.

This chain uses TRBV4-1 with TRBJ2-7; tentative D call: TRBD2 (5 bases). V lost 0 bases and J lost 3, with 21 bases in between. From germline, CDR1 is MGHRA and CDR2 YSYEKL. The CDR3 is made up of 18 amino acids. In nucleotides, the CDR3 is TGCGCCAGCAGCCAAGATCCTCCCGGAGGTAACCGTCTCTACGAGCAGTACTTC. It translates to CASSQDPPGGNRLYEQYF.

The chain links TRBV5-8 to TRBJ2-7; TRBD1 matches 7 bases. Germline V gives CDR1 SGHTS, CDR2 YDEGEE. V lost 0 bases and J lost 1; bases outside the gene matches: 4. This CDR3 is 15 amino acids long. CDR3 region: CASSLGPGQSYEQYF. CDR3 DNA sequence: TGTGCCAGCAGCTTGGGTCCGGGACAGTCCTACGAGCAGTACTTC.

The chain combines TRBV6-5 with TRBJ2-1; possibly TRBD2 for D (5 bases). Germline V lookup: CDR1 MNHEY, CDR2 SVGAGI. Trimming removed 6 bases from V and 2 bases from J, with 14 bases in between. The CDR3 is made up of 15 amino acids. In DNA, the CDR3 is TGTGCCAGCAGGGCACTAGGGATCGCCTACAATGAGCAGTTCTTC. It codes for CASRALGIAYNEQFF.